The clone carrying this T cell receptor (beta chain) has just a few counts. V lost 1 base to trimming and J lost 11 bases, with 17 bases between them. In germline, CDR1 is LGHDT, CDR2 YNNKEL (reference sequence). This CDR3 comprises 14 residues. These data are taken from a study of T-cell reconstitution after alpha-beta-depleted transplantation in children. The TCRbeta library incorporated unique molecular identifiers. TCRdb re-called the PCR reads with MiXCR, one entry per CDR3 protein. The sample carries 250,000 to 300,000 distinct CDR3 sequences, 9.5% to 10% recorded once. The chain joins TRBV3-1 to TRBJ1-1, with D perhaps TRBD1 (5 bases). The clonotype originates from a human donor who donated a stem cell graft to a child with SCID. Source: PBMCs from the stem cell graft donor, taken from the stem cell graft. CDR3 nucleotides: TGTGCCAGCAGCCAAGTGGTGGACCAGGGTGGGGCTTTCTTT. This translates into CASSQVVDQGGAFF.